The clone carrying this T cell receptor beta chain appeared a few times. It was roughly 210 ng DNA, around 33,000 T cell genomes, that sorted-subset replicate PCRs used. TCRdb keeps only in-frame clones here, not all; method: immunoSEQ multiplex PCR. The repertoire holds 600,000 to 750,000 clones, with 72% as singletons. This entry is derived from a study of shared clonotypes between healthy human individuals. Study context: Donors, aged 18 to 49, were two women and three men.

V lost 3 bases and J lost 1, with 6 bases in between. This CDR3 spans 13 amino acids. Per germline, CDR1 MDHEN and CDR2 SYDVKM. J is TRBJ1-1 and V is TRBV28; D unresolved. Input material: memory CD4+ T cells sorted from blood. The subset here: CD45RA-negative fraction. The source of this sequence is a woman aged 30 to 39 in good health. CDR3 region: CASSLQGNTEAFF. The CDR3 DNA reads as TGTGCCAGCAGTTTGCAAGGGAACACTGAAGCTTTCTTT.